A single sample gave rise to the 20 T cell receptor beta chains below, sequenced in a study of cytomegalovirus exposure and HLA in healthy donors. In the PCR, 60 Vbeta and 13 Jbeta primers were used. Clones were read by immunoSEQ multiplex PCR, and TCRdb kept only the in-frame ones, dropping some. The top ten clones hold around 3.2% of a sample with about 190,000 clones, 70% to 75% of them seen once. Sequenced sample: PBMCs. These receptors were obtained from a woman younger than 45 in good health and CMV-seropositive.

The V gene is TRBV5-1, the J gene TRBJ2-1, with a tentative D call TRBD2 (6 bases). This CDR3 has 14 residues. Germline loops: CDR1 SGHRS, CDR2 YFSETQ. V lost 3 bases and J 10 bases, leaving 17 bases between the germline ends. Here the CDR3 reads CASSSGSGTFEQFF. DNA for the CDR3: TGCGCCAGCAGCTCGGGATCCGGGACTTTCGAGCAGTTCTTC.

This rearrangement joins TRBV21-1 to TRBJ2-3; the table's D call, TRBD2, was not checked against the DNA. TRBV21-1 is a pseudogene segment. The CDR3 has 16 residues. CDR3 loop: CASSKAWQRSTDTQYF. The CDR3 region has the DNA TGTGCCAGCAGCAAAGCGTGGCAGCGATCCACAGATACGCAGTATTTT.

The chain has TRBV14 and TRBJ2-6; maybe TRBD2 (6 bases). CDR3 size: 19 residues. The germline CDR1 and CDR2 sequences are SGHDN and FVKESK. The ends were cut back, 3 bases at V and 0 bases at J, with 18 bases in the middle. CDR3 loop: CASSHPFRGIPSGANVLTF. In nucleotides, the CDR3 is TGTGCCAGCAGCCACCCTTTTCGGGGGATACCCTCTGGGGCCAACGTCCTGACTTTC.

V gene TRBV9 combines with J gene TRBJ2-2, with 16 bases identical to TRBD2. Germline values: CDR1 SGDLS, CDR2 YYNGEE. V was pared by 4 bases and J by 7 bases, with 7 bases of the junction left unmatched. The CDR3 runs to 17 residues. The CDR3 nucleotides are TGTGCCAGCAGCCTGGGACTAGCGGGAGGGCCAAGCGGGGAGCTGTTTTTT. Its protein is CASSLGLAGGPSGELFF.

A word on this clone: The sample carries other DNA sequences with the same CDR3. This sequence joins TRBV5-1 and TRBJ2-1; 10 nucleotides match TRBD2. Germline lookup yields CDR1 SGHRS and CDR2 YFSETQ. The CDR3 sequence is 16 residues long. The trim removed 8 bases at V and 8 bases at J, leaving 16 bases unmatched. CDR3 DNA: TGCGCCAGTAGCCGGGGGGGGACTAGCGTCTTGGATGAGCAGTTCTTC. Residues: CASSRGGTSVLDEQFF. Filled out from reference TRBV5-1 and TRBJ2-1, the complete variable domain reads KAGVTQTPRYLIKTRGQQVTLSCSPISGHRSVSWYQQTPGQGLQFLFEYFSETQRNKGNFPGRFSGRQFSNSRSEMNVSTLELGDSALYLCASSRGGTSVLDEQFFGPGTRLTVL.

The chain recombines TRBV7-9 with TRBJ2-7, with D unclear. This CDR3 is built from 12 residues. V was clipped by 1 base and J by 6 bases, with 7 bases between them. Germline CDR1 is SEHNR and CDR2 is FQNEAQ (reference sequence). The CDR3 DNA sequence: TGTGCCAGCAGCTTAGGAGGTGTCGAGCAGTACTTC. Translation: CASSLGGVEQYF.

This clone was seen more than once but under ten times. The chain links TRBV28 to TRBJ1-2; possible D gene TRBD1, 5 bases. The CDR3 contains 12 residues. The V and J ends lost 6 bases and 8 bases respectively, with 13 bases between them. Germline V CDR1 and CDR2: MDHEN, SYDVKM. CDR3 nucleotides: TGTGCCAGCAGCCCCCCAGGGCTAGGCTACACCTTC. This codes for CASSPPGLGYTF.

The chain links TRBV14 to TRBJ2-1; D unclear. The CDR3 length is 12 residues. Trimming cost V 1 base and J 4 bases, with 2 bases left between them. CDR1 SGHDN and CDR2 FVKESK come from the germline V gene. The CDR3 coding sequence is TGTGCCAGCAGCCAAGCATACAATGAGCAGTTCTTC. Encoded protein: CASSQAYNEQFF. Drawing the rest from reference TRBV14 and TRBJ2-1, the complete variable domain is EAGVTQFPSHSVIEKGQTVTLRCDPISGHDNLYWYRRVMGKEIKFLLHFVKESKQDESGMPNNRFLAERTGGTYSTLKVQPAELEDSGVYFCASSQAYNEQFFGPGTRLTVL.

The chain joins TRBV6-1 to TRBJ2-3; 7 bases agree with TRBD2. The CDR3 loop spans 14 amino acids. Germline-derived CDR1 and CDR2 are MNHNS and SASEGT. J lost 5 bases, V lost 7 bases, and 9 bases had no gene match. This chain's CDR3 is CASNPAGMVDTQYF. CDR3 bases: TGTGCCAGCAATCCAGCGGGAATGGTAGATACGCAGTATTTT.

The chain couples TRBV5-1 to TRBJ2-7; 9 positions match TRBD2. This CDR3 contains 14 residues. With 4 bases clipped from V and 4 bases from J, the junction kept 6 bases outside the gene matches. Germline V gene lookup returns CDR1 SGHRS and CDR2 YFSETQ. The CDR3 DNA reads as TGCGCCAGCAGCGGGGAGCTAGCGGGATACGAGCAGTACTTC. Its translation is CASSGELAGYEQYF.

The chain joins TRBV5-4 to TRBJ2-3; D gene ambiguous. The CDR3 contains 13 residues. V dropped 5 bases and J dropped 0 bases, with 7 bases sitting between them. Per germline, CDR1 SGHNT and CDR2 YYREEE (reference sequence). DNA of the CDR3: TGTGCCAGCAGTTCGACTAGCACAGATACGCAGTATTTT. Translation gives CASSSTSTDTQYF. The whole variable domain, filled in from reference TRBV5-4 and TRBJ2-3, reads ETGVTQSPTHLIKTRGQQVTLRCSSQSGHNTVSWYQQALGQGPQFIFQYYREEENGRGNFPPRFSGLQFPNYSSELNVNALELDDSALYLCASSSTSTDTQYFGPGTRLTVL.

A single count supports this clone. CDR3 sequence reads: CASNSLTGNSGNTIYF. The CDR3 region has the DNA TGTGCCAGCAATTCACTGACGGGGAACTCTGGAAACACCATATATTTT. J is TRBJ1-3 and V is TRBV28; unclear D gene. This CDR3 is 16 amino acids long. Germline V gene lookup returns CDR1 MDHEN and CDR2 SYDVKM. V gave up 7 bases and J gave up 0 bases, with 16 bases separating them.

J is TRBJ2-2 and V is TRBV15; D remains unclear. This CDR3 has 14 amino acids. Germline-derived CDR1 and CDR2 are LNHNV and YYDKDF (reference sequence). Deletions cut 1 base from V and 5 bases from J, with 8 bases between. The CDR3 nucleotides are TGTGCCACCAGCAGAGGCTCTACTACCGGGGAGCTGTTTTTT. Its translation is CATSRGSTTGELFF.

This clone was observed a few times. The CDR3 coding sequence is TGTGCCAGCAGTGGGCCGAGTATTACCACCGGGGAGCTGTTTTTT. This translates into CASSGPSITTGELFF. The chain is built from TRBV5-4 and TRBJ2-2; D is uncertain. The CDR3 totals 15 residues. Germline V CDR1 and CDR2: SGHNT, YYREEE (reference sequence). V was trimmed by 5 bases and J by 4 bases, leaving 15 bases between them. The whole variable domain, remainder taken from reference TRBV5-4 and TRBJ2-2, is ETGVTQSPTHLIKTRGQQVTLRCSSQSGHNTVSWYQQALGQGPQFIFQYYREEENGRGNFPPRFSGLQFPNYSSELNVNALELDDSALYLCASSGPSITTGELFFGEGSRLTVL.

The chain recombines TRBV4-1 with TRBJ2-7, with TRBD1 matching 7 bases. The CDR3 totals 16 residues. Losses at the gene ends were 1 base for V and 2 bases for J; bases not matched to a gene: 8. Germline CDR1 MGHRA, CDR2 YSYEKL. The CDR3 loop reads CASSQVVPTGAYEQYF. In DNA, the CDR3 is TGCGCCAGCAGCCAAGTTGTGCCCACAGGGGCCTACGAGCAGTACTTC.

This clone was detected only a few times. The CDR3 region has the DNA TGCGCCAGCAGCCACGGGTCTGAAGCTTTCTTT. Its translation: CASSHGSEAFF. This chain uses TRBV5-1 with TRBJ1-1, with D hard to call. The CDR3 totals 11 residues. V was trimmed by 4 bases and J by 6 bases, leaving 7 bases between them. The germline gives CDR1 SGHRS, CDR2 YFSETQ.

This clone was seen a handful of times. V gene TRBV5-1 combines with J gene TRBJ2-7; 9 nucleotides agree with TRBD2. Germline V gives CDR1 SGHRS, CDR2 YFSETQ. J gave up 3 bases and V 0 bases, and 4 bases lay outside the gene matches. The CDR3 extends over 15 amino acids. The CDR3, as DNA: TGCGCCAGCAGCTTGGACGGGCGGGAGGGCTACGAGCAGTACTTC. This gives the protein CASSLDGREGYEQYF.

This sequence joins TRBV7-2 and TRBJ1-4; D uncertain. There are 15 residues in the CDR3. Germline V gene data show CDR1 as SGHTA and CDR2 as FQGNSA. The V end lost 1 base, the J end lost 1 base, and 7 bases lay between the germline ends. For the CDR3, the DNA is TGTGCCAGCAGCTTAGTTCCGGGAACTAATGAAAAACTGTTTTTT. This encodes CASSLVPGTNEKLFF.

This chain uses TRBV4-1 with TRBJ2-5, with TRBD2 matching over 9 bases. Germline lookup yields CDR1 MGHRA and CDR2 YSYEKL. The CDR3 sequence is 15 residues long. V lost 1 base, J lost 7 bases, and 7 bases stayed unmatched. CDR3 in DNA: TGCGCCAGCAGCCAAGGGCGGGAGGGCCGGGGGACCCAGTACTTC. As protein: CASSQGREGRGTQYF.

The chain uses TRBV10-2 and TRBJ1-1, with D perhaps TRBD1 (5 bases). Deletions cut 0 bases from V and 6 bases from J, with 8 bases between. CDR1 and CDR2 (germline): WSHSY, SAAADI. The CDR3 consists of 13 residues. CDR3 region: CASSESKGAEAFF. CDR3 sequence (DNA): TGCGCCAGCAGTGAGTCGAAAGGGGCTGAAGCTTTCTTT.